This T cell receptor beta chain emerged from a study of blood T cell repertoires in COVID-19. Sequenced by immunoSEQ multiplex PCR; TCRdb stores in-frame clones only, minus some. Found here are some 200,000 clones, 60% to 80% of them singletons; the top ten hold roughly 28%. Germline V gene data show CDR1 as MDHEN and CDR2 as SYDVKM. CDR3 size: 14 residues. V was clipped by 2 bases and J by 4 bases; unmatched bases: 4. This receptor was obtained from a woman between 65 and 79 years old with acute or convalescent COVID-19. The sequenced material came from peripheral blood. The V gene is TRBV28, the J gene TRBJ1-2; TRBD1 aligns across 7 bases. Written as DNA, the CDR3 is TGTGCCAGCAGTTTAGCCACAGGGGCCTATGGCTACACCTTC. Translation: CASSLATGAYGYTF.